This T cell receptor (beta chain) was retrieved from a study of shared clonotypes between healthy human individuals (dated by TCRdb to the early 2020s). Looking at the study overall: The cohort comprised two women and a few men aged 18 to 49 years. For each donor, CD4 naive and CD4 memory were each given three plates, CD8 naive was given two plates, and CD8 memory was given one plate. To estimate repertoire size and how much clonotype sharing occurs between individuals, the study deeply sequenced the blood TCR repertoires of several healthy adults. Different laboratories and diverse techniques were used to prepare libraries and sequence TCR repertoires, to increase sequencing depth and limit assay-specific biases. Between about 0.8 and 9 billion PBMCs per donor were obtained by leukapheresis.

This clone appeared a single time. Which antigen it targets is not known. No quality values exist for individual bases; no much larger clone is one base distant. Using the deep immunoSEQ assay, TCR CDR3 regions were amplified from genomic DNA by multiplex PCR. Genomic DNA extracted from each cell subset was distributed evenly over all wells of several immunoSEQ 96-well plates, and each plate served as one replicate. Each replicate PCR for sorted subsets received roughly 0.2 ug genomic DNA, equal to tens of thousands of T cell genomes. Purified libraries were measured with a Qubit 3.0 fluorometer, size-checked on a Bioanalyzer 2100, and measured again with the KAPA Library Quantification kit. Every immunoSEQ 96-well plate was sequenced on a separate single-read 150-cycle Illumina NextSeq 550 flow cell. The published analysis was carried out like this. The immunoSEQ output contained only junctional sequences without quality scores, so filtering could not match that applied to full-length reads. To assign V/J genes and CDR3, sequences were annotated using PyIR, a Python wrapper for IgBLAST v1.9, with IMGT germline references. Any read was removed if the V/J assignment was weak (E-value above 1e-6), the CDR3 was missing, or the read contained stop codons, out-of-frame junctions, or ambiguous translated residues. V3J clonotypes were defined by identical inferred V gene, J gene, and CDR3 amino acid sequence. The percentage overlap between two repertoires was calculated by dividing the number of shared unique clonotypes by the size of the smaller repertoire. Repertoire richness was assessed with RTK rarefaction, the Chao1 estimator, and Recon v2.1 estimates of unobserved clonotypes. For all TCRbeta clonotypes obtained by the gDNA method from several donors, generation probabilities were computed with OLGA. TCRdb mirrors the immuneACCESS table, restricted to in-frame sequences. Some clones are absent from its copies; in checked studies, under half trace to an unresolved V gene, and the reason for the others is unknown. V and J calls and clone size are copied from that table; D and trimming were computed from the DNA. The sample has some 1,900,000 clones on record, 85% to 95% of them singletons. The ten largest clones capture approximately 1.2% of the sample.

V is cut back by 7 bases and J by 1 base, with 7 bases in the junction unmatched. Via the germline V gene, CDR1 is MNHEY and CDR2 SVGAGI. Reading from cysteine to phenylalanine, the CDR3 counts 15 amino acids. Only the CDR3 DNA is retained, 45 bases long and in frame from the first base. CD8 naive samples were CD45RO-negative cells positively selected for CCR7, giving a CD45RA+CCR7+ population that excluded TemRA cells. The donors were healthy, HIV-negative adults who had no recently reported acute infections or vaccinations. Every donor was a Caucasian adult residing in Nashville, Tennessee, USA. Blood was collected by leukapheresis, and PBMCs were isolated by Ficoll-Histopaque density gradient centrifugation and then cryopreserved in liquid nitrogen vapor phase. Analytical flow cytometry was used to check the purity and quantity of each magnetically sorted T cell population. Genomic DNA was isolated from each sorted fraction and quantified by UV absorbance on a Nanodrop 2000c.

Study-level results and caveats: Around 5% of naive CD4, around 3.6% of naive CD8, about 2.5% of memory CD4, and 0.4% of memory CD8 clonotypes were shared across a few donors. Compared with non-shared clonotypes, the clonotypes found in all four sorted-subset donors had higher generation probabilities. Pairwise subsampling led to the expectation that sequencing depth would affect the degree of clonotype sharing among donors. The small number of donors limited the genetic and exposure-history diversity represented. Naive subsets generally had larger estimated clonotype richness than memory subsets did. Rarefaction of sorted-subset datasets indicated incomplete sequencing despite the large sequencing depth. Sampling was restricted to blood, and TCR repertoires in tissue are likely to differ from TCR repertoires in blood.

Recombination joined TRBV6-5 with TRBJ2-3, with 8 bases matching TRBD2. The specimen was naive CD8+ T cells sorted from blood. The cell subset or site tag for this specimen amounts to: CD45RA+CCR7+. The source is a man aged 18 to 29 in good health. CDR3 reads: CASTYATSGTDTQYF. DNA sequence: TGTGCCAGCACCTATGCGACTAGCGGCACAGATACGCAGTATTTT.